These 27 T cell receptor beta chains came from one sample sequenced in a study of cytomegalovirus exposure and HLA in healthy donors. Primers included in the PCR were 60 Vbeta and 13 Jbeta primers. Repertoires were generated with immunoSEQ multiplex PCR, while TCRdb's copy carries only in-frame clones and drops some. The sample lists 200,000 or so clones, approximately 80% seen once, with around 1.4% in the top ten. The sequenced sample was PBMCs. The receptors shown here come from a girl aged 5-17 years in good health and CMV-seronegative.

The DNA of the CDR3 is TGTGCCAGCAGTTTGCGGGACAGGGAAGTCAATGAGCAGTTCTTC. Its protein is CASSLRDREVNEQFF. The chain uses TRBV27 and TRBJ2-1; 9 positions match TRBD1. The CDR3 consists of 15 residues. Per germline, CDR1 MNHEY and CDR2 SMNVEV (reference sequence). J gave up 6 bases and V 3 bases, and 6 bases lay outside the gene matches.

This clone was counted a few times. This sequence joins TRBV5-8 and TRBJ1-1, with D perhaps TRBD1 (5 bases). The germline V gene has CDR1 SGHTS and CDR2 YDEGEE. The V end was cut by 5 bases, the J end by 1 base, with 12 bases between. This CDR3 is 14 amino acids long. For the CDR3, the DNA is TGTGCCAGCAGAACTCAAACAGGGAACACTGAAGCTTTCTTT. Translated: CASRTQTGNTEAFF. Filled out from reference TRBV5-8 and TRBJ1-1, the complete variable domain reads EAGVTQSPTHLIKTRGQQATLRCSPISGHTSVYWYQQALGLGLQFLLWYDEGEERNRGNFPPRFSGRQFPNYSSELNVNALELEDSALYLCASRTQTGNTEAFFGQGTRLTVV.

This sequence joins TRBV7-9 and TRBJ1-3; perhaps TRBD1 as D (6 bases). Trimming pared 6 bases from V and 0 bases from J, leaving 12 bases between. Germline V gene data show CDR1 as SEHNR and CDR2 as FQNEAQ (reference sequence). This CDR3 has 15 residues. CDR3: CASRSQGSSGNTIYF. The CDR3 region has the DNA TGTGCCAGCAGATCCCAGGGGTCCTCTGGAAACACCATATATTTT.

The chain joins TRBV25-1 to TRBJ1-2, with TRBD1 identical over 9 bases. CDR1 is MGHDK and CDR2 is SYGVNS in the germline V gene. This CDR3 is 15 amino acids long. V gave up 4 bases and J gave up 6 bases; unmatched junction bases: 9. In DNA form, the CDR3 reads TGTGCCAGCAGTGTCCCCGGGACAGGGATCAATGGCTACACCTTC. Protein sequence: CASSVPGTGINGYTF.

The chain couples TRBV18 to TRBJ1-3; 8 nucleotides match TRBD1. Germline V gene lookup returns CDR1 KGHSH and CDR2 LQKENI. The trim removed 3 bases at V and 1 base at J, leaving 2 bases unmatched. CDR3 size: 15 residues. The chain's CDR3 is CASSPDRGSGNTIYF. CDR3 nucleotides: TGTGCCAGCTCACCCGACAGGGGATCTGGAAACACCATATATTTT. The full variable domain, in which reference TRBV18 and TRBJ1-3 provide the parts outside the CDR3, is NAGVMQNPRHLVRRRGQEARLRCSPMKGHSHVYWYRQLPEEGLKFMVYLQKENIIDESGMPKERFSAEFPKEGPSILRIQQVVRGDSAAYFCASSPDRGSGNTIYFGEGSWLTVV.

The chain uses TRBV6-5 and TRBJ2-7; a weak D match, TRBD2 (6 bases). V lost 4 bases and J lost 2, with 15 bases in between. The germline CDR1 and CDR2 sequences are MNHEY and SVGAGI. This CDR3 comprises 15 residues. The CDR3 region is CASSSTPEGTYEQYF. DNA of the CDR3: TGTGCCAGCAGTTCCACCCCGGAGGGTACCTACGAGCAGTACTTC.

The V and J genes are TRBV11-2 and TRBJ2-7; no clear D gene. The CDR3 contains 14 residues. Germline V lookup: CDR1 SGHAT, CDR2 FQNNGV. V dropped 1 base and J dropped 2 bases, with 9 bases sitting between them. In DNA, the CDR3 is TGTGCCAGCAGCTTAGGGCCGAAAGCCTACGAGCAGTACTTC. Protein sequence: CASSLGPKAYEQYF.

In its sample, this clone was seen a few times. The chain joins TRBV5-6 to TRBJ1-5, with D perhaps matching TRBD1 (6 bases). Trimming stripped 3 bases from V and 3 bases from J, with 16 bases between. The CDR3 runs 16 residues. The germline V gene encodes CDR1 SGHDT and CDR2 YYEEEE. Written as DNA, the CDR3 is TGTGCCAGCAGCTGGGGCCCGGACAGCTTCAATCAGCCCCAGCATTTT. Its translation: CASSWGPDSFNQPQHF.

The chain links TRBV25-1 to TRBJ2-7, with 9 bases identical to TRBD1. V dropped 5 bases and J dropped 1; count of bases not matched to a gene: 9. Germline CDR1 MGHDK, CDR2 SYGVNS. The CDR3 spans 16 residues. CDR3: CASSSESGTGSYEQYF. Here the CDR3 DNA reads TGTGCCAGCAGTTCCGAGAGTGGGACAGGGTCCTACGAGCAGTACTTC.

This chain links TRBV11-1 with TRBJ1-1, with D tentatively TRBD1 (6 bases). This CDR3 comprises 17 residues. Trimming removed 0 bases at V and 0 bases at J, with 14 bases between. Germline CDR1 reads SGHAT; CDR2 reads FQDESV (reference sequence). The CDR3 DNA reads TGTGCCAGCAGCTTAGCGCGGTCAGGGGCTATGAACACTGAAGCTTTCTTT. It yields the protein CASSLARSGAMNTEAFF.

Points on this clone: Germline and junction disagree at one end, which may indicate a read error. The chain combines TRBV7-9 with TRBJ1-4; no firm D call. This CDR3 comprises 12 residues. Germline values: CDR1 SEHNR, CDR2 FQNEAQ (reference sequence). The CDR3 sequence is CSSSLEGRKLFF. The CDR3 DNA sequence: TGTTCCAGCAGCTTAGAAGGGAGGAAACTGTTTTTT.

The CDR3 here is CASSTPDRSTLAYGYTF. CDR3 in DNA: TGTGCCAGCAGCACCCCGGACAGGTCCACGTTGGCCTATGGCTACACCTTC. V and J are TRBV9 and TRBJ1-2, with 7 bases matching TRBD1. Germline trimming cut 4 bases from V and 4 bases from J; bases unmatched to any gene: 16. The CDR3 length is 17 residues. In germline, CDR1 is SGDLS, CDR2 YYNGEE. The full variable domain, its missing parts supplied by reference TRBV9 and TRBJ1-2, is DSGVTQTPKHLITATGQRVTLRCSPRSGDLSVYWYQQSLDQGLQFLIQYYNGEERAKGNILERFSAQQFPDLHSELNLSSLELGDSALYFCASSTPDRSTLAYGYTFGSGTRLTVV.

This rearrangement joins TRBV6-4 to TRBJ2-1; 9 nucleotides align to TRBD2. The CDR3 loop spans 15 amino acids. The germline V gene encodes CDR1 MRHNA and CDR2 SNTAGT. V gave up 3 bases and J gave up 7 bases; unmatched junction bases: 7. CDR3 coding DNA: TGTGCCAGCAGTGATGGTAGCGGGAGCGTAAATGAGCAGTTCTTC. This translates into CASSDGSGSVNEQFF.

The rearrangement joins TRBV7-9 to TRBJ2-3; 7 bases are shared with TRBD1. J was trimmed by 6 bases and V by 11 bases; bases with no gene match: 5. Germline V gene data show CDR1 as SEHNR and CDR2 as FQNEAQ (reference sequence). The CDR3 runs to 11 residues. Here the CDR3 DNA reads TGTGCCGGCCAGGGGGTGGATACGCAGTATTTT. Its translation: CAGQGVDTQYF. The complete variable domain, with remaining parts taken from reference TRBV7-9 and TRBJ2-3, reads DTGVSQNPRHKITKRGQNVTFRCDPISEHNRLYWYRQTLGQGPEFLTYFQNEAQLEKSRLLSDRFSAERPKGSFSTLEIQRTEQGDSAMYLCAGQGVDTQYFGPGTRLTVL.

J is TRBJ1-1 and V is TRBV9; the D is unclear. With 2 bases removed from V and 10 bases from J, the gap between germline ends came to 18 bases. Germline V gene lookup returns CDR1 SGDLS and CDR2 YYNGEE. The CDR3 runs 14 residues. Here the CDR3 DNA reads TGTGCCAGCAGCGTTTCTGCGGGCCTAGATGGAGCTTTCTTT. Amino acids: CASSVSAGLDGAFF.

The chain employs TRBV19 and TRBJ1-5; 9 nucleotides agree with TRBD1. Germline assignment: CDR1 LNHDA and CDR2 SQIVND (reference sequence). The CDR3 totals 15 residues. With V trimmed by 4 bases and J by 4 bases, 5 bases remained unmatched. The CDR3 protein is CASSTPGTGNQPQHF. In DNA, the CDR3 is TGTGCCAGTAGTACCCCCGGGACAGGGAATCAGCCCCAGCATTTT.

The chain employs TRBV6-6 and TRBJ1-1, with no clear D. The germline V gene encodes CDR1 MNHNY and CDR2 SVGAGI (reference sequence). Trimming took off 6 bases at V and 3 bases at J, with 14 bases between the two ends. The CDR3 length is 14 residues. In DNA, the CDR3 is TGTGCCAGCAGACCCCTTTCTATGGACACTGAAGCTTTCTTT. This gives the protein CASRPLSMDTEAFF.

V gene TRBV27 combines with J gene TRBJ1-6; 7 positions match TRBD1. V was clipped by 4 bases and J by 2 bases; unmatched bases: 2. CDR3 length: 15 residues. Germline CDR1 and CDR2: MNHEY and SMNVEV (reference sequence). CDR3 sequence (DNA): TGTGCCAGCAGTTCACAGGGGACCTATAATTCACCCCTCCACTTT. It translates to CASSSQGTYNSPLHF.

The V call is TRBV27, the J call TRBJ2-7; TRBD1 might be the D (5 bases). V was pared by 4 bases and J by 5 bases, with 9 bases between. Germline values: CDR1 MNHEY, CDR2 SMNVEV (reference sequence). This CDR3 region has 12 residues. The CDR3 DNA sequence: TGTGCCAGCAGTTCAGGGTACAACGAGCAGTACTTC. This translates into CASSSGYNEQYF.

This sequence joins TRBV7-9 and TRBJ2-1, with 10 bases identical to TRBD1. The trim removed 3 bases at V and 5 bases at J, leaving 4 bases unmatched. CDR3 length: 15 amino acids. Germline loops: CDR1 SEHNR, CDR2 FQNEAQ (reference sequence). DNA for the CDR3: TGTGCCAGCAGCTTCTCGGGACAGGGGAACAATGAGCAGTTCTTC. Its translation: CASSFSGQGNNEQFF.

Points on this clone: The same CDR3 arises from other DNA sequences in this sample as well. The rearrangement links TRBV7-2 to TRBJ1-2; perhaps TRBD1 as D (6 bases). V lost 5 bases and J 4 bases, leaving 14 bases between the germline ends. From germline, CDR1 is SGHTA and CDR2 FQGNSA. The CDR3 spans 14 residues. CDR3 in amino acids: CASSPLPGAYGYTF. The CDR3 nucleotides are TGTGCCAGCAGCCCTCTTCCAGGGGCCTATGGCTACACCTTC.

V gene TRBV28 combines with J gene TRBJ1-3, with a weak D call TRBD1 (6 bases). The CDR3 length is 16 residues. Between the trimmed V and J ends, which lost 5 bases and 2 bases, there was a span of 16 bases. Germline loops: CDR1 MDHEN, CDR2 SYDVKM. The CDR3 DNA reads TGTGCCAGCAGTCCTCTCGCGGGGGGGCCTGGAAACACCATATATTTT. This gives the protein CASSPLAGGPGNTIYF.

V gene TRBV19 combines with J gene TRBJ1-3; 7 nucleotides agree with TRBD1. The CDR3 has 15 residues. Trimming cost V 4 bases and J 4 bases; bases outside gene matches: 7. Germline lookup yields CDR1 LNHDA and CDR2 SQIVND (reference sequence). The CDR3 DNA reads as TGTGCCAGTAGTACGACAGGGACATCGGGAAACACCATATATTTT. It codes for CASSTTGTSGNTIYF.

The rearrangement links TRBV5-1 to TRBJ2-2, with no clear D. Germline assignment: CDR1 SGHRS and CDR2 YFSETQ. The CDR3 contains 15 residues. V was cut by 7 bases and J by 4 bases, with 17 bases left in between. In nucleotides, the CDR3 is TGCGCCAGCTGCTATCGGGTCCCGGGCACCGGGGAGCTGTTTTTT. It yields the protein CASCYRVPGTGELFF.

CDR3: CASSPDRVEETQYF. CDR3 in DNA: TGTGCCAGCAGTCCGGACAGGGTGGAAGAGACCCAGTACTTC. V gene TRBV28 combines with J gene TRBJ2-5; 8 bases match TRBD1. The CDR3 loop spans 14 amino acids. Trimming removed 5 bases from V and 3 bases from J; junction bases left unmatched: 5. Looked up from germline, CDR1 is MDHEN and CDR2 is SYDVKM.

The count of this clone is one. V usage is TRBV28 and J usage is TRBJ1-1; 7 bases fit TRBD1. V was clipped by 5 bases and J by 1 base; unmatched bases: 10. The CDR3 is 16 residues long. The germline V gene encodes CDR1 MDHEN and CDR2 SYDVKM. CDR3 sequence (DNA): TGTGCCAGCAGTAACACACCGGGACAGCCGAACACTGAAGCTTTCTTT. Protein: CASSNTPGQPNTEAFF. Combining the CDR3 with reference TRBV28 and TRBJ1-1 gives the whole variable domain DVKVTQSSRYLVKRTGEKVFLECVQDMDHENMFWYRQDPGLGLRLIYFSYDVKMKEKGDIPEGYSVSREKKERFSLILESASTNQTSMYLCASSNTPGQPNTEAFFGQGTRLTVV.

This rearrangement joins TRBV18 to TRBJ1-3, with D uncertain. This CDR3 spans 13 amino acids. Trimming took 7 bases from V and 0 from J, leaving 7 bases between them. Germline values: CDR1 KGHSH, CDR2 LQKENI. CDR3 sequence: CASFGNSGNTIYF. Here the CDR3 DNA reads TGTGCCAGCTTCGGGAACTCTGGAAACACCATATATTTT.